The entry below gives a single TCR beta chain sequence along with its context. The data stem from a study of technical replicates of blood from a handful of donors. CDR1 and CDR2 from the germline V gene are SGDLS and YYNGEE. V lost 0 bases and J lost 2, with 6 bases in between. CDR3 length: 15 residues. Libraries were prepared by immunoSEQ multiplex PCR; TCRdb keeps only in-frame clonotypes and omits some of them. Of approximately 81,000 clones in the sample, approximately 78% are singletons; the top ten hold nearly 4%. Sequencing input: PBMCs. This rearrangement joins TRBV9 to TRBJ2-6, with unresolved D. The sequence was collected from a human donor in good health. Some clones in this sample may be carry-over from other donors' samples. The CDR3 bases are TGTGCCAGCAGCGTAGCCCCCGCTGGGGCCAACGTCCTGACTTTC. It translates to CASSVAPAGANVLTF.